This is a list of T cell receptor beta chains from one sample in a study of cytomegalovirus exposure and HLA in healthy donors. Data came from immunoSEQ multiplex PCR; TCRdb stores just in-frame clones and leaves some out. The profile shows some 70,000 clones, 70% to 80% of them singletons. Sequencing input: PBMCs. The receptors were sampled from a man aged 45-65 years in good health and CMV-seronegative. Both conserved end residues are part of each CDR3. D genes are given only for firm matches. Clone size is stated in some rows and not others, as once, few, many or a class when expanded.

CDR3 protein: CASSEGTPSYNEQFF; CDR3 DNA: TGTGCCAGCAGTGAGGGCACCCCCTCCTACAATGAGCAGTTCTTC; D gene: -; V gene: TRBV28; J gene: TRBJ2-1; clone size: -
CDR3 protein: CASSHLGAANEQFF; CDR3 DNA: TGCGCCAGCAGCCACCTTGGGGCCGCCAATGAGCAGTTCTTC; D gene: -; V gene: TRBV4-1; J gene: TRBJ2-1; clone size: -
CDR3 protein: CASSLAVRGAGAFF; CDR3 DNA: TGTGCCAGCAGCTTAGCAGTCCGGGGGGCTGGAGCTTTCTTT; D gene: -; V gene: TRBV7-9; J gene: TRBJ1-1; clone size: -
CDR3 protein: CASDGGSSQPQHF; CDR3 DNA: TGTGCCAGCGACGGGGGATCCTCTCAGCCCCAGCATTTT; D gene: -; V gene: TRBV6-1; J gene: TRBJ1-5; clone size: -
CDR3 protein: CASSQDEGTGELFF; CDR3 DNA: TGCGCCAGCAGCCAAGATGAGGGCACCGGGGAGCTGTTTTTT; D gene: -; V gene: TRBV4-3; J gene: TRBJ2-2; clone size: -
CDR3 protein: CASSHGTGGEQYF; CDR3 DNA: TGTGCCAGCAGTCACGGGACAGGGGGCGAGCAGTACTTC; D gene: TRBD1; V gene: TRBV11-2; J gene: TRBJ2-7; clone size: -
CDR3 protein: CASSFRDSYGYTF; CDR3 DNA: TGTGCCAGCAGCTTCCGGGACAGCTATGGCTACACCTTC; D gene: TRBD1; V gene: TRBV9; J gene: TRBJ1-2; clone size: -
CDR3 protein: CSAPTSGKNNEQFF; CDR3 DNA: TGCAGCGCTCCCACTAGCGGAAAAAACAATGAGCAGTTCTTC; D gene: TRBD2; V gene: TRBV29-1; J gene: TRBJ2-1; clone size: -
CDR3 protein: CASSRGLVRNTQYF; CDR3 DNA: TGTGCCAGCAGCAGGGGGCTGGTACGAAATACGCAGTATTTT; D gene: TRBD1; V gene: TRBV6-5; J gene: TRBJ2-3; clone size: -
CDR3 protein: CAWREKQGFANVLTF; CDR3 DNA: TGTGCCTGGAGGGAGAAACAGGGTTTCGCCAACGTCCTGACTTTC; D gene: -; V gene: TRBV30; J gene: TRBJ2-6; clone size: -
CDR3 protein: CASSWLEPWDEQFF; CDR3 DNA: TGTGCCAGCAGTTGGCTGGAGCCCTGGGATGAGCAGTTCTTC; D gene: -; V gene: TRBV28; J gene: TRBJ2-1; clone size: few
CDR3 protein: CASRRSRNTEAFF; CDR3 DNA: TGTGCCAGCAGGCGCTCAAGGAACACTGAAGCTTTCTTT; D gene: -; V gene: TRBV7-6; J gene: TRBJ1-1; clone size: few
CDR3 protein: CASSLRRDKQGKAYGYTF; CDR3 DNA: TGTGCCAGCAGCCTACGCCGAGATAAACAGGGGAAGGCCTATGGCTACACCTTC; D gene: TRBD1; V gene: TRBV13; J gene: TRBJ1-2; clone size: -
CDR3 protein: CASSEFVTSSLPQHF; CDR3 DNA: TGTGCCAGCAGTGAATTCGTGACAAGCAGTCTGCCCCAGCATTTT; D gene: -; V gene: TRBV6-1; J gene: TRBJ1-5; clone size: -
CDR3 protein: CASSIDRGFNEKLFF; CDR3 DNA: TGTGCCAGTAGTATCGACAGGGGATTTAATGAAAAACTGTTTTTT; D gene: TRBD1; V gene: TRBV19; J gene: TRBJ1-4; clone size: few
CDR3 protein: CASSFGRENTEAFF; CDR3 DNA: TGCGCCAGCAGCTTCGGCAGGGAGAACACTGAAGCTTTCTTT; D gene: -; V gene: TRBV5-1; J gene: TRBJ1-1; clone size: -
CDR3 protein: CASSYTGSNEKLFF; CDR3 DNA: TGTGCCAGCAGTTACACGGGAAGCAATGAAAAACTGTTTTTT; D gene: -; V gene: TRBV6-5; J gene: TRBJ1-4; clone size: -
CDR3 protein: CASSPQGGLMNTEAFF; CDR3 DNA: TGTGCCAGCAGCCCACAGGGGGGCCTTATGAACACTGAAGCTTTCTTT; D gene: TRBD1; V gene: TRBV7-6; J gene: TRBJ1-1; clone size: few